Presented here are 22 T cell receptor beta chains from one specimen sequenced in a study of blood T cells in healthy people across ages. The use of a sample-barcoded 5' primer and a J-beta primer mix characterized a second PCR of about 7 to 12 cycles. TCRdb ran MiXCR on the 5' RACE reads and lists one entry per CDR3 protein. The data contain 1 million or so distinct CDR3 sequences, roughly 24% of them singletons. The sample was also reused in another study, on T cells of mothers and their children.

The sequenced sample consisted of blood. Receptor source: a girl aged 2-10 years in good health.

The chain combines TRBV7-2 with TRBJ2-5; a weak D match, TRBD1 (5 bases). CDR3 length: 14 residues. Germline V gene lookup returns CDR1 SGHTA and CDR2 FQGNSA. V gave up 5 bases and J gave up 7 bases, with 17 bases separating them. The chain's CDR3 is CASSPTDTRGTQYF. The DNA for the CDR3 is TGTGCCAGCAGCCCTACGGACACCCGCGGGACCCAGTACTTC.

This clonotype was counted only a few times. The genes are TRBV9 and TRBJ2-5, with 9 bases matching TRBD2. This CDR3 region has 16 residues. The ends lost 7 bases at V and 2 bases at J; junction bases unmatched: 12. Looked up from germline, CDR1 is SGDLS and CDR2 is YYNGEE. This CDR3 reads CASARGAGGGQETQYF. The CDR3 DNA sequence: TGTGCCAGCGCCCGAGGGGCGGGAGGGGGGCAAGAGACCCAGTACTTC.

The V and J genes are TRBV6-1 and TRBJ2-3; 7 bases are a match to TRBD1. V shed 6 bases and J 2 bases; nucleotides not matched to a gene: 5. The CDR3 consists of 14 residues. Looked up from germline, CDR1 is MNHNS and CDR2 is SASEGT. The CDR3 DNA sequence: TGTGCCAGCAGCTCCGGGACAGTCACAGATACGCAGTATTTT. Amino acids: CASSSGTVTDTQYF.

The chain couples TRBV25-1 to TRBJ1-6, with a weak D call TRBD1 (6 bases). Deletions cut 0 bases from V and 7 bases from J, with 16 bases between. Germline CDR1 MGHDK, CDR2 SYGVNS. This CDR3 is built from 17 residues. The CDR3 DNA reads TGTGCCAGCAGTGAATATTCAGGGACACTGGAAAATTCACCCCTCCACTTT. It specifies CASSEYSGTLENSPLHF.

The chain uses TRBV29-1 and TRBJ1-1; D is unclear. V was clipped by 5 bases and J by 4 bases, with 8 bases between them. This CDR3 region has 11 residues. From germline, CDR1 is SQVTM and CDR2 ANQGSEA. The CDR3 here is CSVLGLTEAFF. The CDR3 nucleotides read TGCAGCGTTCTGGGTCTCACTGAAGCTTTCTTT.

This clonotype was counted between two and nine times. The CDR3 coding sequence is TGTGCCAGCAGTTTAGCGCGGGGGGCAGATGGCTACACCTTC. Its translation is CASSLARGADGYTF. V is TRBV12-3 or TRBV12-4 and J is TRBJ1-2; TRBD1 might be the D (6 bases). The CDR3 loop spans 14 amino acids. Trimming shortened V by 0 bases and J by 6 bases, and 11 bases separated the two germline ends.

The V gene is TRBV7-6, the J gene TRBJ2-3; 10 nucleotides agree with TRBD1. Germline CDR1 and CDR2: SGHVS and FNYEAQ. The CDR3 contains 16 residues. V lost 2 bases, J lost 4 bases, and 6 bases stayed unmatched. This CDR3 is CASSLMGQGIPDTQYF. Written as DNA, the CDR3 is TGTGCCAGCAGCTTAATGGGACAGGGGATTCCAGATACGCAGTATTTT.

The CDR3 sequence: CASSAPRRSTDTQYF. The CDR3 DNA reads as TGTGCCAGTTCCGCTCCAAGGAGGAGCACAGATACGCAGTATTTT. The rearrangement links TRBV3-1 to TRBJ2-3; tentatively, D is TRBD2 (5 bases). The CDR3 is 15 residues long. Germline V gene lookup returns CDR1 LGHDT and CDR2 YNNKEL (reference sequence). V gave up 9 bases and J gave up 0 bases, with 16 bases separating them.

This clonotype appeared a few times. The gene calls are TRBV7-2 and TRBJ2-7; the match to TRBD1 covers 9 bases. The V and J ends lost 2 bases and 4 bases, in that order; junction bases with no gene match: 6. Germline V gene data show CDR1 as SGHTA and CDR2 as FQGNSA. The CDR3 sequence is 15 residues long. The CDR3: CASSLRGQGVYEQYF. CDR3 in DNA: TGTGCCAGCAGCTTAAGGGGACAGGGTGTGTACGAGCAGTACTTC.

This rearrangement joins TRBV6-6 to TRBJ2-5; D is ambiguous. The J call could be wrong; TRBJ2-7 is a better fit for the DNA end. This CDR3 is built from 13 residues. The germline CDR1 and CDR2 sequences are MNHNY and SVGAGI (reference sequence). The CDR3 DNA reads TGTGCCAGCAGACAACTGGATTTGGGCGAGCAGTACTTC. Its protein is CASRQLDLGEQYF.

This clonotype showed up just a few times. In DNA form, the CDR3 reads TGTGCCAGCAGCCAAGAACATCGTGGAGGGAGCCTTGGCTACACCTTC. It translates to CASSQEHRGGSLGYTF. The rearrangement uses TRBV3-1 and TRBJ1-2, with D unclear. CDR1 is LGHDT, CDR2 YNNKEL, per germline (reference sequence). The ends were cut back, 0 bases at V and 7 bases at J, with 18 bases in the middle. The CDR3 covers 16 residues. The whole variable domain, filled in from reference TRBV3-1 and TRBJ1-2, reads DTAVSQTPKYLVTQMGNDKSIKCEQNLGHDTMYWYKQDSKKFLKIMFSYNNKELIINETVPNRFSPKSPDKAHLNLHINSLELGDSAVYFCASSQEHRGGSLGYTFGSGTRLTVV.

This clonotype turned up a few times. V usage is TRBV10-3 and J usage is TRBJ2-7, with TRBD2 identical over 9 bases. Germline-derived CDR1 and CDR2 are ENHRY and SYGVKD. V lost 10 bases, J lost 4 bases, and 8 bases stayed unmatched. The CDR3 sequence is 13 residues long. DNA for the CDR3: TGTGCCACTCGTAGTAGCGGGAGTTACGAGCAGTACTTC. Translated, it gives CATRSSGSYEQYF.

The J gene is TRBJ2-2, the V gene TRBV7-8, with 10 bases fitting TRBD1. This CDR3 contains 19 residues. The germline V gene encodes CDR1 SGHVS and CDR2 FQNEAQ. V dropped 5 bases and J dropped 5; count of bases not matched to a gene: 17. The CDR3 is CASSLLIPPGQGRTGELFF. CDR3 nucleotides: TGTGCCAGCAGCCTACTAATTCCTCCGGGACAGGGGCGAACCGGGGAGCTGTTTTTT.

The rearrangement joins TRBV12-3 or TRBV12-4 to TRBJ2-6, with a weak D call TRBD1 (6 bases). The CDR3 has 17 residues. The ends were cut back, 4 bases at V and 0 bases at J, with 13 bases in the middle. In DNA, the CDR3 is TGTGCCAGCAGTTCCTCCCGGACAGCCTCTGGGGCCAACGTCCTGACTTTC. Residues: CASSSSRTASGANVLTF.

The chain joins TRBV12-3 or TRBV12-4 to TRBJ2-1, with TRBD1 matching over 9 bases. The CDR3 totals 15 residues. V shed 5 bases, J shed 7 bases, and the junction held 9 bases outside the gene matches. The CDR3: CASSPQDRGGNEQFF. The CDR3 DNA follows: TGTGCCAGCAGTCCCCAGGACAGGGGTGGAAATGAGCAGTTCTTC.

The CDR3 loop reads CSVALRLGREEQFF. The CDR3, as DNA: TGCAGCGTTGCCCTGAGGCTAGGGAGAGAAGAGCAGTTCTTC. The chain is built from TRBV29-1 and TRBJ2-1; possibly TRBD2 for D (5 bases). Germline V gene lookup returns CDR1 SQVTM and CDR2 ANQGSEA. Trimming pared 4 bases from V and 10 bases from J, leaving 20 bases between. The CDR3 is 14 residues long.

In this sample, this clonotype turned up a few times. The rearrangement links TRBV4-1 to TRBJ1-5, with TRBD1 identical over 8 bases. CDR3 length equals 15 residues. Germline CDR1 MGHRA, CDR2 YSYEKL. With V trimmed by 4 bases and J by 6 bases, 8 bases remained unmatched. CDR3 amino acids: CASSLRTGQGQPQHF. In nucleotides, the CDR3 is TGCGCCAGCAGCCTGCGGACAGGGCAGGGTCAGCCCCAGCATTTT.

The CDR3 DNA sequence: TGCGCCAGCAGCTTACCTAGCGGGGCGGCCTACAATGAGCAGTTCTTC. It translates to CASSLPSGAAYNEQFF. This sequence joins TRBV5-1 and TRBJ2-1, with TRBD2 matching 9 bases. V was clipped by 2 bases and J by 2 bases; unmatched bases: 5. The CDR3 loop spans 16 amino acids. The V gene's germline CDR1 is SGHRS and CDR2 YFSETQ.

CDR3 loop: CSAEGTSGNPYEQYF. Here the CDR3 DNA reads TGCAGTGCTGAGGGGACTAGCGGGAACCCCTACGAGCAGTACTTC. This chain uses TRBV20-1 with TRBJ2-7; 13 positions agree with TRBD2. This CDR3 comprises 15 residues. CDR1 is DFQATT, CDR2 SNEGSKA, per germline (reference sequence). J gave up 2 bases and V 5 bases, and 6 bases lay outside the gene matches.

This clonotype was seen more than once but under ten times. The V call is TRBV12-5, the J call TRBJ1-2; TRBD1 agrees at 7 bases. The CDR3 runs to 15 residues. V gave up 6 bases and J gave up 2 bases; unmatched junction bases: 9. Per germline, CDR1 LGHNT and CDR2 FRNRAP. As DNA, the CDR3 is TGTGCTAGTGGGACAGGGATCCTAGTCAACTATGGCTACACCTTC. Its translation: CASGTGILVNYGYTF.

The rearrangement uses TRBV7-3 and TRBJ1-6, with a possible D match to TRBD1 (6 bases). V lost 0 bases to trimming and J lost 4 bases, with 7 bases between them. The CDR3 is made up of 15 amino acids. Germline V lookup: CDR1 SGHTA, CDR2 FQGTGA. In DNA form, the CDR3 reads TGTGCCAGCAGCTTAACGACAGGTTATAATTCACCCCTCCACTTT. Translated, it gives CASSLTTGYNSPLHF.

The chain has TRBV19 and TRBJ1-1; D is possibly TRBD1 (6 bases). The germline V gene encodes CDR1 LNHDA and CDR2 SQIVND (reference sequence). This CDR3 has 15 residues. Trimming took off 7 bases at V and 0 bases at J, with 15 bases between the two ends. The CDR3 is CASTPWRGLNTEAFF. In DNA form, the CDR3 reads TGTGCCAGTACCCCCTGGCGGGGGCTGAACACTGAAGCTTTCTTT.